This T cell receptor beta chain was sequenced during a study of blood T cell repertoires in COVID-19. As for the study in general: In each case, the material was cDNA or gDNA derived from T cells, B-cell-depleted T cells, or PBMCs.

As handled by the study authors: Nucleated cell number was recorded as an estimate derived from reference gene primer amplification. Libraries were prepared by immunoSEQ multiplex PCR; TCRdb keeps only in-frame clonotypes and omits some of them. The V and J calls and clone size come from that table; D and trimming were worked out from the DNA. The table includes about 200,000 clones, roughly 80% detected once. J lost 0 bases, V lost 6 bases, and 7 bases had no gene match. CDR3 length equals 15 residues. Per germline, CDR1 SEHNR and CDR2 FQNEAQ (reference sequence). The sequenced material came from peripheral blood. V gene TRBV7-9 combines with J gene TRBJ2-7, with 8 bases that match TRBD2. The sequence came from a human donor in a cohort sampled during active COVID-19. CDR3 loop: CASSRTSGSSYEQYF. As DNA, the CDR3 is TGTGCCAGCAGTCGGACCAGCGGGAGCTCCTACGAGCAGTACTTC.